The T cell receptor (beta chain) under discussion was sequenced for a study of cytomegalovirus exposure and HLA in healthy donors. PCR amplification relied on 60 Vbeta primers (plus 13 Jbeta primers). Assay used: immunoSEQ multiplex PCR; TCRdb lists only in-frame clones, some missing. This table holds about 160,000 clones, 75% to 90% found once. This clone was seen just once. Trimming cost V 3 bases and J 1 base; bases outside gene matches: 2. Germline V gene lookup returns CDR1 LNHDA and CDR2 SQIVND (reference sequence). The CDR3 totals 15 residues. Donors were ostensibly healthy at sampling, although undocumented immune exposures were probable.

Sequenced input: PBMCs. The chain links TRBV19 to TRBJ2-2; 7 bases agree with TRBD2. The receptor comes from a woman aged 18-29 years in good health and CMV-seronegative. The CDR3 DNA sequence: TGTGCCAGTAGTATTGGGACTATGAACACCGGGGAGCTGTTTTTT. Amino acid sequence: CASSIGTMNTGELFF.